A single sample is the source of the 20 T cell receptor beta chains below, sequenced in a study of blood T cell repertoires in COVID-19. The assay was immunoSEQ multiplex PCR, and TCRdb's table has in-frame clones only and misses some. The sample lists about 160,000 clones, around 85% occurring once. The sample taken for sequencing was peripheral blood. The source of these receptors is a man aged 55 to 69 who had recovered from COVID-19.

Comments on this clone: The sample holds other DNA sequences that translate to the same CDR3. The chain links TRBV18 to TRBJ1-4, with 7 bases matching TRBD1. Germline V gene lookup returns CDR1 KGHSH and CDR2 LQKENI. Unmatched junction bases numbered 3, after V lost 1 base and J lost 7 bases. This CDR3 is built from 14 residues. CDR3: CASSPQGAGEKLFF. The CDR3 DNA is TGTGCCAGCTCACCACAGGGGGCCGGTGAAAAACTGTTTTTT.

The gene calls are TRBV7-2 and TRBJ1-5, with D possibly being TRBD1 (6 bases). The CDR3 has 16 residues. In germline, CDR1 is SGHTA, CDR2 FQGNSA. Trimming left V 5 bases short and J 3 bases short, with 17 bases between. DNA of the CDR3: TGTGCCAGCAGCACAGGACAGTCCCAATTCAATCAGCCCCAGCATTTT. Its translation is CASSTGQSQFNQPQHF.

J is TRBJ2-1 and V is TRBV5-4, with 9 bases lining up with TRBD2. CDR1 is SGHNT, CDR2 YYREEE, per germline (reference sequence). V lost 2 bases, J lost 4 bases, and 4 bases stayed unmatched. The CDR3 consists of 15 residues. As DNA, the CDR3 is TGTGCCAGCAGCTTTCGGACTAGCGAATACAATGAGCAGTTCTTC. It codes for CASSFRTSEYNEQFF.

This clone turned up a few times. V and J are TRBV19 and TRBJ1-1; perhaps TRBD1 as D (5 bases). The V and J ends lost 8 bases and 7 bases respectively, with 26 bases between them. There are 16 residues in the CDR3. Germline V gene lookup returns CDR1 LNHDA and CDR2 SQIVND (reference sequence). The CDR3 protein is CASRGWDIGGNNEAFF. CDR3 nucleotide sequence: TGTGCCAGTCGCGGCTGGGATATCGGGGGGAATAATGAAGCTTTCTTT.

The rearrangement links TRBV4-1 to TRBJ2-7, with 11 nucleotides matching TRBD2. This CDR3 has 16 residues. Looked up from germline, CDR1 is MGHRA and CDR2 is YSYEKL. After removal of 3 bases from V and 0 bases from J, the junction contained 4 bases not matched to a gene. The CDR3 loop is CASSHQGLAVSYEQYF. Written as DNA, the CDR3 is TGCGCCAGCAGCCACCAGGGACTAGCGGTCTCCTACGAGCAGTACTTC.

This sequence joins TRBV7-9 and TRBJ2-7; the match to TRBD2 covers 13 bases. The CDR3 contains 15 residues. With V trimmed by 7 bases and J by 5 bases, 8 bases remained unmatched. CDR1 SEHNR and CDR2 FQNEAQ come from the germline V gene (reference sequence). The DNA of the CDR3 is TGTGCCAGCACTACTAGCGGGGGGGCCAGCGACGAGCAGTACTTC. Translation gives CASTTSGGASDEQYF.

The chain uses TRBV6-2 or TRBV6-3 and TRBJ2-2; 8 bases agree with TRBD2. V was pared by 2 bases and J by 4 bases, with 6 bases of the junction left unmatched. From germline, CDR1 is MNHEY and CDR2 SVGEGT. The CDR3 runs 16 residues. The CDR3 DNA reads TGTGCCAGCAGTTACGCTTTAGCGGGGATCACCGGGGAGCTGTTTTTT. This sequence encodes CASSYALAGITGELFF.

The genes are TRBV11-1 and TRBJ2-3, with 12 bases that match TRBD2. Germline V gene sequence: CDR1 SGHAT, CDR2 FQDESV (reference sequence). The CDR3 runs 18 residues. The V and J ends lost 0 bases and 2 bases, in that order; junction bases with no gene match: 6. The CDR3 DNA reads as TGTGCCAGCAGCTTAGCGCTGGGACTAGCGGGCGACACAGATACGCAGTATTTT. It codes for CASSLALGLAGDTDTQYF. Full variable domain (missing parts from reference TRBV11-1 and TRBJ2-3): EAEVAQSPRYKITEKSQAVAFWCDPISGHATLYWYRQILGQGPELLVQFQDESVVDDSQLPKDRFSAERLKGVDSTLKIQPAELGDSAMYLCASSLALGLAGDTDTQYFGPGTRLTVL.

The rearrangement joins TRBV9 to TRBJ2-3; 10 bases fit TRBD2. The CDR3 spans 18 residues. The germline CDR1 and CDR2 sequences are SGDLS and YYNGEE. V gave up 0 bases and J gave up 2 bases; unmatched junction bases: 9. As DNA, the CDR3 is TGTGCCAGCAGCGTAGCTTCTAGCGGGGGTCCTTTCACAGATACGCAGTATTTT. Amino acids: CASSVASSGGPFTDTQYF.

The gene calls are TRBV11-1 and TRBJ2-2; a possible D gene is TRBD1 (5 bases). CDR3 size: 15 residues. Germline loops: CDR1 SGHAT, CDR2 FQDESV (reference sequence). Trimming left V 5 bases short and J 4 bases short, with 14 bases between. The CDR3 DNA reads as TGTGCCAGCAGCGCTGCAGGGTACAGCACCGGGGAGCTGTTTTTT. It is translated as CASSAAGYSTGELFF.

The V and J genes are TRBV5-4 and TRBJ2-7; TRBD1 aligns across 7 bases. The CDR3 covers 16 residues. Germline assignment: CDR1 SGHNT and CDR2 YYREEE (reference sequence). With 4 bases clipped from V and 2 bases from J, the junction kept 12 bases outside the gene matches. The CDR3 coding sequence is TGTGCCAGCAGCCCATTCACAGGGGTTGGGCCCTACGAGCAGTACTTC. This translates into CASSPFTGVGPYEQYF.

J is TRBJ1-4 and V is TRBV19; 8 nucleotides align to TRBD1. The CDR3 extends over 17 amino acids. Germline trimming cut 5 bases from V and 8 bases from J; bases unmatched to any gene: 16. Per germline, CDR1 LNHDA and CDR2 SQIVND (reference sequence). The CDR3 reads CASSSILGQGDMEKLFF. DNA of the CDR3: TGTGCCAGTAGTTCTATACTTGGACAGGGTGATATGGAAAAACTGTTTTTT. The full variable domain, its missing parts supplied by reference TRBV19 and TRBJ1-4, is DGGITQSPKYLFRKEGQNVTLSCEQNLNHDAMYWYRQDPGQGLRLIYYSQIVNDFQKGDIAEGYSVSREKKESFPLTVTSAQKNPTAFYLCASSSILGQGDMEKLFFGSGTQLSVL.

This rearrangement joins TRBV5-6 to TRBJ2-7; D is possibly TRBD1 (6 bases). From germline, CDR1 is SGHDT and CDR2 YYEEEE. This CDR3 region has 15 residues. V was pared by 6 bases and J by 0 bases, with 16 bases between. CDR3: CASIPRQASSYEQYF. The CDR3 DNA follows: TGTGCCAGCATCCCTCGACAGGCCAGCTCCTACGAGCAGTACTTC.

The chain couples TRBV12-3 or TRBV12-4 to TRBJ1-1, with a weak D call TRBD1 (5 bases). The CDR3 covers 13 residues. V lost 6 bases, J lost 0 bases, and 8 bases lay in between. Written as DNA, the CDR3 is TGTGCCAGCAGCTCGACAGTGAACACTGAAGCTTTCTTT. It yields the protein CASSSTVNTEAFF.

Notes on this clone: An end of the junction differs from the germline gene, which may be a read error. This chain connects TRBV5-1 to TRBJ2-1; a weak D match, TRBD1 (5 bases). The CDR3 has 14 amino acids. Germline V CDR1 and CDR2: SGHRS, YFSETQ. The CDR3 here is CASSLAQGFDVFVF. CDR3 DNA: TGCGCCAGCAGCTTGGCCCAGGGTTTCGATGTTTTCGTCTTC.

The chain combines TRBV11-1 with TRBJ2-7, with 8 bases that match TRBD1. CDR1 and CDR2 (germline): SGHAT, FQDESV (reference sequence). This CDR3 region has 12 residues. V gave up 5 bases and J gave up 4 bases; unmatched junction bases: 1. CDR3 amino acids: CASSGQGYEQYF. CDR3 coding DNA: TGTGCCAGCAGCGGACAGGGTTACGAGCAGTACTTC.

This rearrangement joins TRBV10-1 to TRBJ2-3; perhaps TRBD2 as D (6 bases). Per the germline V gene, CDR1 is WNHNN and CDR2 is SYGVQD (reference sequence). The length of the CDR3 is 13 residues. V lost 8 bases, J lost 1 base, and 10 bases lay in between. This CDR3 is CASGGGCTDTQYF. Here the CDR3 DNA reads TGCGCCAGCGGTGGAGGGTGCACAGATACGCAGTATTTT.

This clone appeared once. CDR3 DNA sequence: TGTGCCAGCAGCTCACCTGGGACAGGGGGTCCCCGGAGGACTGAAGCTTTCTTT. Protein sequence: CASSSPGTGGPRRTEAFF. The J gene is TRBJ1-1, the V gene TRBV5-4; 11 bases align to TRBD1. The CDR3 is 18 amino acids. Germline V gene sequence: CDR1 SGHNT, CDR2 YYREEE (reference sequence). J lost 5 bases, V lost 3 bases, and 15 bases had no gene match.

The chain carries TRBV5-4 and TRBJ2-7; D is perhaps TRBD1 (6 bases). V was cut by 2 bases and J by 3 bases, with 9 bases left in between. CDR1 and CDR2 (germline): SGHNT, YYREEE (reference sequence). The CDR3 is 13 amino acids. CDR3: CASSLGQNYEQYF. Here the CDR3 DNA reads TGTGCCAGCAGCTTAGGACAGAACTACGAGCAGTACTTC.

The chain recombines TRBV27 with TRBJ1-5; D is unclear. This CDR3 comprises 15 residues. Germline CDR1 MNHEY, CDR2 SMNVEV (reference sequence). The ends were cut back, 8 bases at V and 1 base at J, with 15 bases in the middle. The CDR3 region is CASHKRYGSNQPQHF. CDR3 bases: TGTGCCAGCCATAAGCGGTACGGAAGCAATCAGCCCCAGCATTTT.